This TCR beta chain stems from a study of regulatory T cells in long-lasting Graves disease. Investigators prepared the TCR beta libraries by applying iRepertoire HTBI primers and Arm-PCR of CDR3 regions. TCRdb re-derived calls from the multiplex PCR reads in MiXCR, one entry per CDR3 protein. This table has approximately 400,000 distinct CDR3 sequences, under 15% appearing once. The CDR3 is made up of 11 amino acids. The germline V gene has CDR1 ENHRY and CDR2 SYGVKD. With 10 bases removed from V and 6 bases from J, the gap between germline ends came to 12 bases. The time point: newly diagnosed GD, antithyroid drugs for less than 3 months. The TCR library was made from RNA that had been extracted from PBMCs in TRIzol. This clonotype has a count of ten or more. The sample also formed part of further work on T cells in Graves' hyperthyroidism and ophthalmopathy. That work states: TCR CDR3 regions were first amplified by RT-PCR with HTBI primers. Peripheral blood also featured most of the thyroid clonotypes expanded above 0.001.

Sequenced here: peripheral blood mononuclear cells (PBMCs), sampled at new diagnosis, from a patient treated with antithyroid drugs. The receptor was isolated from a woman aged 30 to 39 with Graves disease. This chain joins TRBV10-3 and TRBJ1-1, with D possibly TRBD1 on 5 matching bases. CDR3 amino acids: CATLGLAEAFF. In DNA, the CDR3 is TGTGCCACCTTGGGGCTCGCTGAAGCTTTCTTT.